The clone carrying this T cell receptor (beta chain) was seen ten or more times. The target antigen is unknown. This sample was included in a study of regulatory T cells in long-lasting Graves disease. The study's findings and limits: Persistent disease preferred TRBV28, TRBJ1-2 and TRBJ2-5.

Time point defined: newly diagnosed GD, antithyroid drugs for less than 3 months. Isolated PBMC RNA provided the starting material for the TCR library. This CDR3 is built from 15 residues. Trimming took 1 base from V and 0 from J, leaving 8 bases between them. The germline gives CDR1 SEHNR, CDR2 FQNEAQ (reference sequence). Arm-PCR with iRepertoire HTBI primers amplified the CDR3 regions for these TCR beta libraries. TCRdb re-analysed the multiplex PCR reads in MiXCR, keeping a single row per CDR3 protein. Of around 250,000 distinct CDR3 sequences listed, under 20% are singletons. The same data also contributed to another study, on T cells in Graves' hyperthyroidism and ophthalmopathy.

The source is a young woman with Graves disease. The source was peripheral blood mononuclear cells (PBMCs), collected at new diagnosis, from a patient treated with antithyroid drugs. The chain joins TRBV7-9 to TRBJ2-3; D is uncertain. The CDR3 here is CASSLDASSTDTQYF. The CDR3 DNA reads as TGTGCCAGCAGCTTAGATGCTTCTAGCACAGATACGCAGTATTTT.